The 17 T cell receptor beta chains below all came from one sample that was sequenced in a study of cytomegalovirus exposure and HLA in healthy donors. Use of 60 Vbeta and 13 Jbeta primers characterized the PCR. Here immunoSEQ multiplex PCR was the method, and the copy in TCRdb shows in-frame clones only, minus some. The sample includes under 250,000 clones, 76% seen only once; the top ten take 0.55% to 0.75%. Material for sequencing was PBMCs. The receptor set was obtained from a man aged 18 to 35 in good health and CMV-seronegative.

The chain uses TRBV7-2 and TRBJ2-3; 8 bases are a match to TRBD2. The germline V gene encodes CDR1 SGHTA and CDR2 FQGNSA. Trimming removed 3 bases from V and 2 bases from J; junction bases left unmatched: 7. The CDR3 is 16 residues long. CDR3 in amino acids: CASSFAGRGSTDTQYF. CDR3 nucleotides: TGTGCCAGCAGCTTCGCCGGGAGGGGATCCACAGATACGCAGTATTTT.

CDR3 sequence: CASSIGTGVDTQYF. CDR3 DNA: TGTGCCAGTAGTATAGGGACAGGGGTAGATACGCAGTATTTT. This sequence joins TRBV19 and TRBJ2-3; TRBD1 matches at 9 bases. The CDR3 sequence is 14 residues long. Germline V gene sequence: CDR1 LNHDA, CDR2 SQIVND (reference sequence). Trimming cost V 1 base and J 5 bases; bases outside gene matches: 1.

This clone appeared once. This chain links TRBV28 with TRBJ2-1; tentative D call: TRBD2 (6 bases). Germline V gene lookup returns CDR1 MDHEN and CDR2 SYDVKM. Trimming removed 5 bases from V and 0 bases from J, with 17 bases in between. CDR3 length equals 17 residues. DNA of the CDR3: TGTGCCAGCAGTCCACTCCCTAGCGCCAGCTCCTACAATGAGCAGTTCTTC. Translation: CASSPLPSASSYNEQFF. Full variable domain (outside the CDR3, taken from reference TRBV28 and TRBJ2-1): DVKVTQSSRYLVKRTGEKVFLECVQDMDHENMFWYRQDPGLGLRLIYFSYDVKMKEKGDIPEGYSVSREKKERFSLILESASTNQTSMYLCASSPLPSASSYNEQFFGPGTRLTVL.

This CDR3 is CASSEGVGNQPQHF. Here the CDR3 DNA reads TGTGCCAGCAGTGAAGGGGTTGGCAATCAGCCCCAGCATTTT. The rearrangement uses TRBV6-4 and TRBJ1-5; weak D call: TRBD1 (5 bases). From germline, CDR1 is MRHNA and CDR2 SNTAGT. V was cut by 3 bases and J by 2 bases, with 8 bases left in between. The length of the CDR3 is 14 residues.

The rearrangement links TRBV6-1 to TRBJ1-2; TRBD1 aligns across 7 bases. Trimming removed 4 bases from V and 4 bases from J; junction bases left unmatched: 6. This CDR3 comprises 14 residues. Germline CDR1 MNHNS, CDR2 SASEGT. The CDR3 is CASSGGQLIYGYTF. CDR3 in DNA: TGTGCCAGCAGTGGGGGACAGTTGATCTATGGCTACACCTTC.

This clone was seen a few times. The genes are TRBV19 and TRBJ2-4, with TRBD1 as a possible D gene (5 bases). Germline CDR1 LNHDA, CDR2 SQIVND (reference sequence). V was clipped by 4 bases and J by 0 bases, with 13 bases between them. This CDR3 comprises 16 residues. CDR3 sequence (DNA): TGTGCCAGTAGTACTCCCAGGGTGGCAGCCAAAAACATTCAGTACTTC. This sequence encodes CASSTPRVAAKNIQYF.

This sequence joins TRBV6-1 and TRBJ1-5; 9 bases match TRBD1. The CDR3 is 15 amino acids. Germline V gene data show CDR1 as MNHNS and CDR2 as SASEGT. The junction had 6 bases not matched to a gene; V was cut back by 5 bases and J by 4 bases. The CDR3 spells CASSWTGVPNQPQHF. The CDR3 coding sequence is TGTGCCAGCAGTTGGACAGGGGTCCCAAATCAGCCCCAGCATTTT.

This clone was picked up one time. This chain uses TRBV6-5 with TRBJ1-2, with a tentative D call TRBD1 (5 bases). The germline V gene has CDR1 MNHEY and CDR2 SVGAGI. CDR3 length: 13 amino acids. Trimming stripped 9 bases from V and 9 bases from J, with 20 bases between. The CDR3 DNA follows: TGTGCCAGTAGAAAACAGGCTCGGTTGAGCTACACCTTC. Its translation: CASRKQARLSYTF.

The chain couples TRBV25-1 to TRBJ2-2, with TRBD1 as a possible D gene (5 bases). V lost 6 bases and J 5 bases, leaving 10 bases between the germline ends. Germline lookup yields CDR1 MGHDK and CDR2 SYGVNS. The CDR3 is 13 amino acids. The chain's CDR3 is CASRIGDTGELFF. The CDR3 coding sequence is TGTGCCAGCAGAATAGGGGATACCGGGGAGCTGTTTTTT.

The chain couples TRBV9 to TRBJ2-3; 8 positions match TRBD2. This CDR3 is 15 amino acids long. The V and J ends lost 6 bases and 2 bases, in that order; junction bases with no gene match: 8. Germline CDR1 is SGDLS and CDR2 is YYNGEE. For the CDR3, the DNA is TGTGCCAGCACCCTCACTAGCGGTATCACAGATACGCAGTATTTT. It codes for CASTLTSGITDTQYF.

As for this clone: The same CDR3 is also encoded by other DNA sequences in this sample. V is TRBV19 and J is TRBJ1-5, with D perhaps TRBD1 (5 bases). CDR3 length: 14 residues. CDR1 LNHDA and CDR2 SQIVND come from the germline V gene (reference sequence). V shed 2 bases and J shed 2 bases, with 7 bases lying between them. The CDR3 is CASSIQGGNQPQHF. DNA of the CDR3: TGTGCCAGTAGTATACAGGGTGGCAATCAGCCCCAGCATTTT.

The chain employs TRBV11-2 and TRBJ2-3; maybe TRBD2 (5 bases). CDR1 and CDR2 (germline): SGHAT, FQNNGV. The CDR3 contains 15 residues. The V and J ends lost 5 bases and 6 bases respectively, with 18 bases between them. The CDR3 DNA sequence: TGTGCCAGCAGCGCGCGTTCTGGGGAGTCGGATACGCAGTATTTT. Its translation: CASSARSGESDTQYF.

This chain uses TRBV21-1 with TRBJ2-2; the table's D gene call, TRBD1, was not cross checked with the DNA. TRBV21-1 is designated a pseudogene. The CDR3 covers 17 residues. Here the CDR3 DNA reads TGTGCCAGCAGCAAAGCAATCCCTCACAGGGCTGACGGGGAGCTGTTTTTT. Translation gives CASSKAIPHRADGELFF.

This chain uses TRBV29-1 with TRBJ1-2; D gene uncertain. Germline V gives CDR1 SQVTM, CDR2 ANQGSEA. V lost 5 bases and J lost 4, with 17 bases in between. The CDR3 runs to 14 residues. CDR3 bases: TGCAGCGTTAAGCTATCGGGAGTCGGCTATGGCTACACCTTC. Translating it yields CSVKLSGVGYGYTF.

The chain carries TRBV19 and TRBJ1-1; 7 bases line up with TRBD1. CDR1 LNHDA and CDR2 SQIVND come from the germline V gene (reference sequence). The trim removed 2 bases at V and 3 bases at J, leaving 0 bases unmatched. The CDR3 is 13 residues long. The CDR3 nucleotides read TGTGCCAGTAGTATAAGGGGGCACACTGAAGCTTTCTTT. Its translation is CASSIRGHTEAFF. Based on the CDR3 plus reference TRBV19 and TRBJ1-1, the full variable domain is DGGITQSPKYLFRKEGQNVTLSCEQNLNHDAMYWYRQDPGQGLRLIYYSQIVNDFQKGDIAEGYSVSREKKESFPLTVTSAQKNPTAFYLCASSIRGHTEAFFGQGTRLTVV.

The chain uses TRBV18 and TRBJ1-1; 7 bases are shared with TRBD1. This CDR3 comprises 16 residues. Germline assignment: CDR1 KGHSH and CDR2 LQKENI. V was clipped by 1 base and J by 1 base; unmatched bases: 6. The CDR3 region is CASSPRATGPNTEAFF. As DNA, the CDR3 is TGTGCCAGCTCACCACGGGCGACAGGGCCGAACACTGAAGCTTTCTTT.

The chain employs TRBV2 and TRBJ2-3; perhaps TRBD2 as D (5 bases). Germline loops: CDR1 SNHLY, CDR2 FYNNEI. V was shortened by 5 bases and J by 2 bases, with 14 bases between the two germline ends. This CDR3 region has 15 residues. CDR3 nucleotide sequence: TGTGCCAGCAGTTTCTCCGATGGACTCACAGATACGCAGTATTTT. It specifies CASSFSDGLTDTQYF.